A selection of T cell receptor beta chains follows, all from one sample in a study of spatial heterogeneity in lung cancer. TCRdb itself ran the 5' RACE reads through MiXCR, one entry per CDR3 protein. The sample lists 40,000 to 55,000 distinct CDR3 sequences; roughly 13% were seen once. Sequences were derived from PBMCs, sampled at surgery. Receptors originate from a male donor with early-stage non-small cell lung cancer. Each CDR3 is given with its conserved first and last residue. Each record gives: J gene, V gene, D gene, clone size, CDR3 protein, CDR3 DNA. A D gene is named only where the DNA matches it firmly. The size field is filled for only some rows; it gives once, few, many or a size class.

j_call: TRBJ1-1; v_call: TRBV25-1; d_call: NA; clone_size: NA; cdr3_aa: CASSELGVTEAFF; cdr3_nt: TGTGCCAGCAGTGAATTGGGGGTCACTGAAGCTTTCTTT
j_call: TRBJ2-6; v_call: TRBV5-1; d_call: NA; clone_size: few; cdr3_aa: CASSSEVNSGANVLTF; cdr3_nt: TGCGCCAGCAGCTCGGAAGTTAACTCTGGGGCCAACGTCCTGACTTTC
j_call: TRBJ2-5; v_call: TRBV28; d_call: TRBD1; clone_size: few; cdr3_aa: CASSRSGTGETQYF; cdr3_nt: TGTGCCAGCAGCCGTTCCGGGACAGGAGAGACCCAGTACTTC
j_call: TRBJ2-2; v_call: TRBV10-3; d_call: NA; clone_size: many; cdr3_aa: CAIGGNTGELFF; cdr3_nt: TGTGCCATCGGGGGGAACACCGGGGAGCTGTTTTTT
j_call: TRBJ1-1; v_call: TRBV12-3/TRBV12-4; d_call: NA; clone_size: few; cdr3_aa: CASSTPLRTEAFF; cdr3_nt: TGTGCCAGCAGCACTCCCTTGAGGACTGAAGCTTTCTTT
j_call: TRBJ2-2; v_call: TRBV20-1; d_call: NA; clone_size: few; cdr3_aa: CSASQGDANTGELFF; cdr3_nt: TGCAGTGCCTCGCAGGGTGACGCGAACACCGGGGAGCTGTTTTTT
j_call: TRBJ2-7; v_call: TRBV18; d_call: NA; clone_size: NA; cdr3_aa: CASSPDHEQYF; cdr3_nt: TGTGCCAGCTCACCAGACCACGAGCAGTACTTC
j_call: TRBJ1-5; v_call: TRBV3-1; d_call: NA; clone_size: NA; cdr3_aa: CASSQRSVGQPQHF; cdr3_nt: TGTGCCAGCAGCCAACGTTCGGTCGGTCAGCCCCAGCATTTT
j_call: TRBJ2-1; v_call: TRBV11-3; d_call: TRBD2; clone_size: NA; cdr3_aa: CASSSRTSGRGRYEQFF; cdr3_nt: TGTGCCAGCAGCTCGCGGACTAGCGGGAGGGGTAGGTATGAGCAGTTCTTC
j_call: TRBJ2-7; v_call: TRBV4-1; d_call: NA; clone_size: many; cdr3_aa: CASSQDRGSSYEQYF; cdr3_nt: TGCGCCAGCAGCCAAGATCGAGGGAGTTCCTACGAGCAGTACTTC
j_call: TRBJ1-5; v_call: TRBV7-9; d_call: NA; clone_size: many; cdr3_aa: CASSSLQSNQPQHF; cdr3_nt: TGTGCCAGCAGCTCTCTCCAGAGCAATCAGCCCCAGCATTTT
j_call: TRBJ1-2; v_call: TRBV10-2; d_call: NA; clone_size: many; cdr3_aa: CASGTWRFSYGYTF; cdr3_nt: TGCGCCAGCGGGACCTGGCGGTTCAGCTATGGCTACACCTTC
j_call: TRBJ2-1; v_call: TRBV27; d_call: TRBD2; clone_size: few; cdr3_aa: CASSGTSVHNEQFF; cdr3_nt: TGTGCCAGCAGCGGGACTAGCGTCCACAATGAGCAGTTCTTC
j_call: TRBJ1-4; v_call: TRBV4-2; d_call: NA; clone_size: NA; cdr3_aa: CASSQDQVGGSEKLFF; cdr3_nt: TGTGCCAGCAGCCAAGATCAAGTCGGGGGTAGTGAAAAACTGTTTTTT
j_call: TRBJ2-2; v_call: TRBV2; d_call: NA; clone_size: few; cdr3_aa: CASRALGDTGELFF; cdr3_nt: TGTGCCAGCAGGGCCCTAGGGGACACCGGGGAGCTGTTTTTT
j_call: TRBJ2-1; v_call: TRBV29-1; d_call: NA; clone_size: many; cdr3_aa: CSLGGGTEQFF; cdr3_nt: TGCAGCCTTGGAGGGGGCACTGAGCAGTTCTTC
j_call: TRBJ2-3; v_call: TRBV15; d_call: NA; clone_size: many; cdr3_aa: CATSRDPTDTQYF; cdr3_nt: TGTGCCACCAGCAGAGACCCCACGGATACGCAGTATTTT
j_call: TRBJ2-3; v_call: TRBV7-9; d_call: NA; clone_size: NA; cdr3_aa: CAIPGTIDTQYF; cdr3_nt: TGTGCCATCCCCGGCACCATAGATACGCAGTATTTT
j_call: TRBJ2-1; v_call: TRBV6-2/TRBV6-3; d_call: TRBD2; clone_size: few; cdr3_aa: CASSPLAGVWNEQFF; cdr3_nt: TGTGCCAGCAGTCCTCTCGCGGGAGTATGGAATGAGCAGTTCTTC
j_call: TRBJ1-2; v_call: TRBV12-3/TRBV12-4; d_call: NA; clone_size: few; cdr3_aa: CASRDGYYGYTF; cdr3_nt: TGTGCCAGCCGGGACGGATACTATGGCTACACCTTC
j_call: TRBJ1-2; v_call: TRBV6-1; d_call: TRBD1; clone_size: many; cdr3_aa: CASRMGQGGYGYTF; cdr3_nt: TGTGCCAGCAGGATGGGACAGGGAGGCTATGGCTACACCTTC
j_call: TRBJ2-2; v_call: TRBV7-2; d_call: NA; clone_size: NA; cdr3_aa: CASSLYRNTGELFF; cdr3_nt: TGTGCCAGCAGCTTATACAGGAACACCGGGGAGCTGTTTTTT
j_call: TRBJ2-2; v_call: TRBV7-3; d_call: NA; clone_size: NA; cdr3_aa: CASSLTRYTGELFF; cdr3_nt: TGTGCCAGCAGCTTAACCCGGTACACCGGGGAGCTGTTTTTT
j_call: TRBJ2-3; v_call: TRBV12-3/TRBV12-4; d_call: TRBD2; clone_size: many; cdr3_aa: CASSYGTSGRGDTQYF; cdr3_nt: TGTGCCAGCAGTTATGGGACTAGCGGGAGAGGGGATACGCAGTATTTT
j_call: TRBJ1-5; v_call: TRBV20-1; d_call: NA; clone_size: many; cdr3_aa: CSARDPLMYSNQPQHF; cdr3_nt: TGCAGTGCTAGGGATCCACTTATGTATAGCAATCAGCCCCAGCATTTT
j_call: TRBJ2-3; v_call: TRBV10-3; d_call: NA; clone_size: NA; cdr3_aa: CAISESRQGRFTDTQYF; cdr3_nt: TGTGCCATCAGTGAAAGTCGGCAGGGGAGATTCACAGATACGCAGTATTTT
j_call: TRBJ2-5; v_call: TRBV11-2; d_call: NA; clone_size: NA; cdr3_aa: CASSIGTQETQYF; cdr3_nt: TGTGCCAGCAGCATCGGGACTCAAGAGACCCAGTACTTC
j_call: TRBJ2-5; v_call: TRBV27; d_call: NA; clone_size: few; cdr3_aa: CASSAWPGETQYF; cdr3_nt: TGTGCCAGCAGTGCCTGGCCGGGAGAGACCCAGTACTTC
j_call: TRBJ1-6; v_call: TRBV20-1; d_call: TRBD1; clone_size: many; cdr3_aa: CSAQPGQTDSPLHF; cdr3_nt: TGCAGTGCGCAGCCGGGACAGACAGATTCACCCCTCCACTTT
j_call: TRBJ2-2; v_call: TRBV6-1; d_call: TRBD1; clone_size: many; cdr3_aa: CASSNRGTGTGELFF; cdr3_nt: TGTGCCAGCAGTAACAGGGGGACGGGTACCGGGGAGCTGTTTTTT
j_call: TRBJ1-1; v_call: TRBV27; d_call: TRBD1; clone_size: few; cdr3_aa: CASSSPTGPEAFF; cdr3_nt: TGTGCCAGCAGTTCCCCGACAGGGCCTGAAGCTTTCTTT
j_call: TRBJ1-1; v_call: TRBV7-9; d_call: NA; clone_size: NA; cdr3_aa: CASSFPALGGNTEAFF; cdr3_nt: TGTGCCAGCAGCTTCCCAGCACTGGGAGGGAACACTGAAGCTTTCTTT
j_call: TRBJ2-5; v_call: TRBV6-6; d_call: NA; clone_size: many; cdr3_aa: CASSQTSLVFETQYF; cdr3_nt: TGTGCCAGCAGTCAGACCAGCCTCGTTTTCGAGACCCAGTACTTC
j_call: TRBJ1-1; v_call: TRBV4-1; d_call: NA; clone_size: many; cdr3_aa: CASSQDLQDSNTEAFF; cdr3_nt: TGCGCCAGCAGCCAAGACTTACAGGACTCGAACACTGAAGCTTTCTTT
j_call: TRBJ1-2; v_call: TRBV20-1; d_call: TRBD1; clone_size: few; cdr3_aa: CSAGTGNYGYTF; cdr3_nt: TGCAGTGCCGGGACAGGGAACTATGGCTACACCTTC
j_call: TRBJ1-1; v_call: TRBV15; d_call: TRBD1; clone_size: NA; cdr3_aa: CATSRDRGLNTEAFF; cdr3_nt: TGTGCCACCAGCAGGGACAGGGGGTTGAACACTGAAGCTTTCTTT
j_call: TRBJ2-2; v_call: TRBV3-1; d_call: NA; clone_size: many; cdr3_aa: CASSQADGELFF; cdr3_nt: TGTGCCAGCAGCCAAGCCGACGGGGAGCTGTTTTTT
j_call: TRBJ2-3; v_call: TRBV20-1; d_call: NA; clone_size: NA; cdr3_aa: CSARGGADTQYF; cdr3_nt: TGCAGTGCTAGAGGTGGGGCAGATACGCAGTATTTT
j_call: TRBJ1-2; v_call: TRBV14; d_call: TRBD1; clone_size: NA; cdr3_aa: CASSQGTGYGYTF; cdr3_nt: TGTGCCAGCAGCCAAGGGACAGGGTATGGCTACACCTTC
j_call: TRBJ2-3; v_call: TRBV5-1; d_call: TRBD1; clone_size: NA; cdr3_aa: CASSPQGFGDTQYF; cdr3_nt: TGCGCCAGCAGCCCACAGGGGTTCGGAGATACGCAGTATTTT
j_call: TRBJ1-4; v_call: TRBV9; d_call: TRBD1; clone_size: NA; cdr3_aa: CASSGRQGEDEKLFF; cdr3_nt: TGTGCCAGCAGTGGAAGACAGGGGGAGGATGAAAAACTGTTTTTT
j_call: TRBJ1-1; v_call: TRBV11-2; d_call: TRBD1; clone_size: few; cdr3_aa: CASSRGEDTEAFF; cdr3_nt: TGTGCCAGCTCCAGGGGGGAGGACACTGAAGCTTTCTTT
j_call: TRBJ2-6; v_call: TRBV2; d_call: NA; clone_size: many; cdr3_aa: CASMEVTETASGANVLTF; cdr3_nt: TGTGCCAGCATGGAGGTAACAGAAACTGCCTCTGGGGCCAACGTCCTGACTTTC
j_call: TRBJ2-3; v_call: TRBV28; d_call: NA; clone_size: few; cdr3_aa: CASSFLLSGRSTDTQYF; cdr3_nt: TGTGCCAGCAGTTTTCTCTTATCTGGGAGGAGTACAGATACGCAGTATTTT
j_call: TRBJ2-3; v_call: TRBV11-3; d_call: NA; clone_size: NA; cdr3_aa: CASSRRGSRGTDTQYF; cdr3_nt: TGTGCCAGCAGCCGCCGAGGCAGCCGAGGCACAGATACGCAGTATTTT
j_call: TRBJ1-1; v_call: TRBV15; d_call: NA; clone_size: NA; cdr3_aa: CATSRDFGVETEAFF; cdr3_nt: TGTGCCACCAGCAGAGATTTCGGGGTTGAGACTGAAGCTTTCTTT
j_call: TRBJ2-3; v_call: TRBV6-1; d_call: NA; clone_size: NA; cdr3_aa: CAASPREGTDTQYF; cdr3_nt: TGTGCCGCTTCCCCCAGGGAGGGCACAGATACGCAGTATTTT
j_call: TRBJ2-1; v_call: TRBV29-1; d_call: TRBD2; clone_size: many; cdr3_aa: CSVRLAGEGEQFF; cdr3_nt: TGCAGCGTTCGACTAGCGGGAGAGGGTGAGCAGTTCTTC
j_call: TRBJ2-3; v_call: TRBV28; d_call: NA; clone_size: many; cdr3_aa: CASSSRDLGDF; cdr3_nt: TGTGCCAGCAGTTCCCGGGACTTAGGGGATTTT
j_call: TRBJ1-1; v_call: TRBV29-1; d_call: TRBD1; clone_size: NA; cdr3_aa: CSVEDRGRGTFF; cdr3_nt: TGCAGCGTTGAAGATCGTGGCAGGGGGACTTTCTTT
j_call: TRBJ2-3; v_call: TRBV6-6; d_call: NA; clone_size: few; cdr3_aa: CASKGSTDTQYF; cdr3_nt: TGTGCCAGCAAGGGGAGCACAGATACGCAGTATTTT
j_call: TRBJ2-3; v_call: TRBV5-1; d_call: TRBD1; clone_size: few; cdr3_aa: CASSLGTGDSTDTQYF; cdr3_nt: TGCGCCAGCAGCTTAGGTACAGGGGATAGCACAGATACGCAGTATTTT
j_call: TRBJ2-7; v_call: TRBV20-1; d_call: TRBD1; clone_size: few; cdr3_aa: CSARETGGSYEQYF; cdr3_nt: TGCAGTGCAAGGGAGACAGGGGGCAGCTACGAGCAGTACTTC
j_call: TRBJ2-7; v_call: TRBV4-1; d_call: NA; clone_size: NA; cdr3_aa: CASSQDPGSYEQYF; cdr3_nt: TGCGCCAGCAGCCAAGACCCAGGGTCCTACGAGCAGTACTTC
j_call: TRBJ2-7; v_call: TRBV6-6; d_call: TRBD2; clone_size: many; cdr3_aa: CASRLGLGYEQYF; cdr3_nt: TGTGCCAGCAGACTCGGACTAGGCTACGAGCAGTACTTC